Following are 29 T cell receptor beta chains from one sample sequenced in a study of PD-L1 blockade in urothelial cancer (dated by TCRdb to 2015 to 2018). What the time point label conveys for this sample: peripheral blood 6 weeks after treatment start. The library came from the immunoSEQ multiplex PCR assay. TCRdb's version of the immuneACCESS table is confined to in-frame rearrangements and falls short of the full clone set. An unresolved V gene accounts for under half of the shortfall where checked; the remainder is of unknown origin. The sample table lists around 48,000 clones, approximately 83% of them with a count of one. The top ten clonotypes cover 8.5% to 12% of the sample. The sample in question was PBMCs, obtained around atezolizumab (anti-PD-L1) treatment. These TCRs come from a man aged 55 to 70 with urothelial cancer.

Concerning this clone: Other nucleotide sequences from this sample produce the same CDR3. The chain links TRBV18 to TRBJ1-4; TRBD1 might be the D (5 bases). Deletions cut 3 bases from V and 0 bases from J, with 11 bases between. CDR1 is KGHSH and CDR2 is LQKENI in the germline V gene. The length of the CDR3 is 16 residues. CDR3 in amino acids: CASSPTGPATNEKLFF. In nucleotides, the CDR3 is TGTGCCAGCTCACCCACAGGACCCGCAACTAATGAAAAACTGTTTTTT.

The chain couples TRBV2 to TRBJ1-5, with 8 positions matching TRBD1. CDR3 length: 14 amino acids. Germline CDR1 reads SNHLY; CDR2 reads FYNNEI. V was pared by 4 bases and J by 4 bases, with 3 bases of the junction left unmatched. The CDR3 coding sequence is TGTGCCAGCAGTGGACAGGGGCCAAATCAGCCCCAGCATTTT. It is translated as CASSGQGPNQPQHF.

J is TRBJ1-2 and V is TRBV5-6; D gene ambiguous. This CDR3 is 14 amino acids long. Deletions cut 3 bases from V and 4 bases from J, with 13 bases between. Germline CDR1 is SGHDT and CDR2 is YYEEEE. CDR3 amino acids: CASSWARHLYGYTF. Written as DNA, the CDR3 is TGTGCCAGCAGCTGGGCCCGACACCTCTATGGCTACACCTTC.

The chain combines TRBV28 with TRBJ2-1; D gene ambiguous. Trimming shortened V by 8 bases and J by 13 bases, and 18 bases separated the two germline ends. Germline V gene sequence: CDR1 MDHEN, CDR2 SYDVKM. The CDR3 is 12 amino acids. CDR3 sequence (DNA): TGTGCCAGCGAGGCCCCCAACTATGGACAGTTCTTC. Translating it yields CASEAPNYGQFF.

This clone came up a few times. The chain employs TRBV4-1 and TRBJ1-1; 8 bases are shared with TRBD1. The V segment lost 4 bases and the J segment 2 bases; nucleotides outside the gene matches: 9. This CDR3 is built from 16 residues. Germline lookup yields CDR1 MGHRA and CDR2 YSYEKL. The CDR3 sequence: CASSPKATGANTEAFF. CDR3 bases: TGCGCCAGCAGCCCTAAGGCGACAGGGGCCAACACTGAAGCTTTCTTT.

The CDR3 nucleotides read TGTGCCAGCAGCCAAAGGGCACTAGCAGCCCCCCAAGATACGCAGTATTTT. As protein: CASSQRALAAPQDTQYF. This chain joins TRBV16 and TRBJ2-3; TRBD2 is a possible D gene (6 bases). Between the trimmed V and J ends, which lost 2 bases and 5 bases, there was a span of 20 bases. Germline V gene sequence: CDR1 KGHSY, CDR2 FQNENV. The CDR3 consists of 17 residues.

The gene calls are TRBV28 and TRBJ2-7, with D possibly TRBD1 on 6 matching bases. Trimming removed 9 bases from V and 3 bases from J, with 12 bases in between. In germline, CDR1 is MDHEN, CDR2 SYDVKM. The CDR3 has 12 residues. CDR3 sequence reads: CASNTGIYEQYF. Here the CDR3 DNA reads TGTGCCAGTAATACAGGGATCTACGAGCAGTACTTC.

The chain joins TRBV6-5 to TRBJ1-2, with 7 bases identical to TRBD1. V shed 5 bases, J shed 6 bases, and the junction held 12 bases outside the gene matches. CDR3 length: 15 amino acids. Germline-derived CDR1 and CDR2 are MNHEY and SVGAGI. CDR3 nucleotide sequence: TGTGCCAGCAGTGCGGACAGGTGGCTTTCGGATGGCTACACCTTC. Encoded protein: CASSADRWLSDGYTF.

J is TRBJ1-1 and V is TRBV5-5, with TRBD1 matching 9 bases. Trimming removed 1 base from V and 4 bases from J; junction bases left unmatched: 2. Germline V gene data show CDR1 as SGHKS and CDR2 as YYEKEE (reference sequence). The CDR3 length is 14 residues. CDR3 coding DNA: TGTGCCAGCAGCTTGCCGGGACAGGGCACTGAAGCTTTCTTT. As protein: CASSLPGQGTEAFF.

The J gene is TRBJ1-6, the V gene TRBV6-4; weak D call: TRBD1 (5 bases). This CDR3 contains 15 residues. The germline V gene has CDR1 MRHNA and CDR2 SNTAGT. V lost 4 bases and J lost 9, with 16 bases in between. CDR3 region: CASSVSTQGGSPLHF. The CDR3 bases are TGTGCCAGCAGTGTCTCGACCCAGGGAGGTTCACCCCTCCACTTT.

The rearrangement uses TRBV7-3 and TRBJ2-1; 7 nucleotides line up with TRBD1. The V and J ends lost 5 bases and 0 bases, in that order; junction bases with no gene match: 19. The CDR3 contains 20 residues. CDR1 is SGHTA and CDR2 is FQGTGA in the germline V gene. The CDR3 loop is CASSKYPGQRNLISYNEQFF. The CDR3 nucleotides are TGTGCCAGCAGCAAGTATCCGGGACAGAGAAATTTAATCTCCTACAATGAGCAGTTCTTC. The full variable domain, its missing parts supplied by reference TRBV7-3 and TRBJ2-1, is GAGVSQTPSNKVTEKGKYVELRCDPISGHTALYWYRQSLGQGPEFLIYFQGTGAADDSGLPNDRFFAVRPEGSVSTLKIQRTERGDSAVYLCASSKYPGQRNLISYNEQFFGPGTRLTVL.

The genes are TRBV5-4 and TRBJ2-3; TRBD2 aligns across 7 bases. CDR3 length: 15 residues. CDR1 is SGHNT, CDR2 YYREEE, per germline (reference sequence). The V segment lost 0 bases and the J segment 5 bases; nucleotides outside the gene matches: 6. The CDR3, as DNA: TGTGCCAGCAGCTTGGACACCGGGAGGATAGATACGCAGTATTTT. This translates into CASSLDTGRIDTQYF.

The V and J genes are TRBV30 and TRBJ2-7; a weak D match, TRBD1 (6 bases). The CDR3 consists of 14 residues. Per the germline V gene, CDR1 is GTSNPN and CDR2 is SVGIG (reference sequence). Trimming stripped 2 bases from V and 2 bases from J, with 13 bases between. Here the CDR3 DNA reads TGTGCCTGGAGTTCGACAGGTAGGCCCTACGAGCAGTACTTC. This translates into CAWSSTGRPYEQYF.

This chain uses TRBV4-3 with TRBJ2-6, with 9 bases fitting TRBD1. V lost 4 bases, J lost 0 bases, and 4 bases stayed unmatched. This CDR3 contains 17 residues. CDR1 and CDR2 (germline): LGHNA, YSLEER. CDR3 nucleotides: TGCGCCAGCAGCCTCGGGACAGGGAGCTCTGGGGCCAACGTCCTGACTTTC. Protein product: CASSLGTGSSGANVLTF.

The chain employs TRBV9 and TRBJ1-4; 9 bases align to TRBD1. CDR1 and CDR2 (germline): SGDLS, YYNGEE. Trimming removed 4 bases from V and 8 bases from J; junction bases left unmatched: 9. The CDR3 contains 15 residues. The CDR3 protein is CASSPGTGRNEKLFF. In DNA form, the CDR3 reads TGTGCCAGCAGCCCGGGGACAGGGAGAAACGAAAAACTGTTTTTT.

The genes are TRBV7-8 and TRBJ2-3, with TRBD2 matching 8 bases. CDR1 and CDR2 from the germline V gene are SGHVS and FQNEAQ. The V and J ends lost 5 bases and 4 bases, in that order; junction bases with no gene match: 2. The length of the CDR3 is 13 residues. Written as DNA, the CDR3 is TGTGCCAGCAGCATCGGGAGGGCAGATACGCAGTATTTT. Protein: CASSIGRADTQYF.

This clone came up once. The chain carries TRBV6-5 and TRBJ2-7; D is undetermined. Germline V gives CDR1 MNHEY, CDR2 SVGAGI. This CDR3 is 15 amino acids long. The V and J ends lost 6 bases and 2 bases respectively, with 17 bases between them. The CDR3 loop reads CASRPRVESAYEQYF. In nucleotides, the CDR3 is TGTGCCAGCAGACCCCGGGTAGAGTCGGCCTACGAGCAGTACTTC.

This clone has just one count. V gene TRBV7-6 combines with J gene TRBJ1-5; tentative D call: TRBD1 (6 bases). Per the germline V gene, CDR1 is SGHVS and CDR2 is FNYEAQ. Trimming shortened V by 4 bases and J by 2 bases, and 9 bases separated the two germline ends. The CDR3 runs to 14 residues. CDR3 sequence: CASSSRQGNQPQHF. For the CDR3, the DNA is TGTGCCAGCAGCTCCCGACAGGGCAATCAGCCCCAGCATTTT. Full variable domain (remainder filled in from reference TRBV7-6 and TRBJ1-5): GAGVSQSPRYKVTKRGQDVALRCDPISGHVSLYWYRQALGQGPEFLTYFNYEAQQDKSGLPNDRFSAERPEGSISTLTIQRTEQRDSAMYRCASSSRQGNQPQHFGDGTRLSIL.

The V gene is TRBV5-4, the J gene TRBJ2-5, with D possibly TRBD2 on 6 matching bases. Germline V gene sequence: CDR1 SGHNT, CDR2 YYREEE (reference sequence). V was pared by 0 bases and J by 5 bases, with 11 bases between. The CDR3 loop spans 14 amino acids. The CDR3 loop is CASSLGLAWETQYF. CDR3 nucleotide sequence: TGTGCCAGCAGCTTGGGGCTAGCGTGGGAGACCCAGTACTTC.

The chain has TRBV5-1 and TRBJ2-1; D possibly corresponds to TRBD1 (5 bases). The CDR3 totals 17 residues. The V gene's germline CDR1 is SGHRS and CDR2 YFSETQ. V shed 2 bases and J shed 6 bases, with 21 bases lying between them. CDR3 in amino acids: CASSFGFAQGVSNEQFF. The CDR3 region has the DNA TGCGCCAGCAGCTTCGGTTTCGCGCAGGGTGTTAGCAATGAGCAGTTCTTC.

This chain connects TRBV9 to TRBJ2-1, with a tentative D call TRBD2 (5 bases). The germline V gene encodes CDR1 SGDLS and CDR2 YYNGEE. CDR3 size: 15 residues. V was shortened by 4 bases and J by 2 bases, with 13 bases between the two germline ends. CDR3 coding DNA: TGTGCCAGCAGCATCCTGGACTCTGCCTACAATGAGCAGTTCTTC. This encodes CASSILDSAYNEQFF.

The J gene is TRBJ2-1, the V gene TRBV9; 9 nucleotides match TRBD2. The V and J ends lost 0 bases and 9 bases, in that order; junction bases with no gene match: 10. This CDR3 comprises 16 residues. Germline V gene lookup returns CDR1 SGDLS and CDR2 YYNGEE. The CDR3: CASSVGGGGAFTEQFF. CDR3 bases: TGTGCCAGCAGCGTAGGCGGCGGGGGGGCCTTCACTGAGCAGTTCTTC.

The chain is built from TRBV19 and TRBJ1-2; 7 bases match TRBD1. Trimming at V came to 7 bases and at J to 4 bases, leaving 12 bases not matched to a gene. CDR3 length: 15 amino acids. Per germline, CDR1 LNHDA and CDR2 SQIVND (reference sequence). The CDR3 DNA is TGTGCCAGTATCTCGGTAGGGGGCTTTTCCTATGGCTACACCTTC. Protein sequence: CASISVGGFSYGYTF.

For this clone: Other DNA variants within this sample encode the same CDR3. J is TRBJ2-5 and V is TRBV5-1, with D perhaps matching TRBD1 (5 bases). Trimming removed 2 bases at V and 0 bases at J, with 5 bases between. Germline V gene data show CDR1 as SGHRS and CDR2 as YFSETQ. The CDR3 has 13 amino acids. CDR3 protein: CASSFRDQETQYF. CDR3 bases: TGCGCCAGCAGCTTCAGGGACCAAGAGACCCAGTACTTC.

In its sample, this clone was seen once. The chain carries TRBV5-1 and TRBJ1-5; 8 bases map to TRBD1. V dropped 4 bases and J dropped 5; count of bases not matched to a gene: 5. The CDR3 sequence is 14 residues long. The germline CDR1 and CDR2 sequences are SGHRS and YFSETQ. The CDR3 protein is CASSPRTGHQPQHF. The CDR3 DNA follows: TGCGCCAGCAGCCCCAGGACAGGGCATCAGCCCCAGCATTTT.

This clone was found a few times. The V call is TRBV5-1, the J call TRBJ1-2; maybe TRBD1 (6 bases). Per germline, CDR1 SGHRS and CDR2 YFSETQ. This CDR3 comprises 12 residues. The V end was cut by 7 bases, the J end by 5 bases, with 12 bases between. CDR3 coding DNA: TGCGCCAGCTGGACAGAATCTTATGGCTACACCTTC. Translation gives CASWTESYGYTF.

The chain uses TRBV6-6 and TRBJ2-1, with 10 bases matching TRBD2. The CDR3 contains 14 residues. The junction had 5 bases not matched to a gene; V was cut back by 4 bases and J by 8 bases. Germline CDR1 and CDR2: MNHNY and SVGAGI (reference sequence). The chain's CDR3 is CASSSAGGQDEQFF. The CDR3 DNA reads as TGTGCCAGCAGTTCAGCGGGGGGGCAAGATGAGCAGTTCTTC.

The gene calls are TRBV28 and TRBJ1-4; D ambiguous. Deletions cut 7 bases from V and 8 bases from J, with 17 bases between. The CDR3 is made up of 14 amino acids. Germline values: CDR1 MDHEN, CDR2 SYDVKM. The CDR3 region has the DNA TGTGCCAGCAACAACCTATACCGGGAGGAAAAACTGTTTTTT. It yields the protein CASNNLYREEKLFF.

V and J are TRBV7-3 and TRBJ2-6; D is perhaps TRBD1 (6 bases). The ends were cut back, 2 bases at V and 0 bases at J, with 14 bases in the middle. The CDR3 extends over 18 amino acids. The V gene's germline CDR1 is SGHTA and CDR2 FQGTGA. The CDR3 DNA reads TGTGCCAGCAGCTTAGATTCAGGGGCCCACTCTGGGGCCAACGTCCTGACTTTC. Translating gives CASSLDSGAHSGANVLTF. Using reference TRBV7-3 and TRBJ2-6 for the parts outside the CDR3, the full variable domain is GAGVSQTPSNKVTEKGKYVELRCDPISGHTALYWYRQSLGQGPEFLIYFQGTGAADDSGLPNDRFFAVRPEGSVSTLKIQRTERGDSAVYLCASSLDSGAHSGANVLTFGAGSRLTVL.